The source of this TCR beta chain is a study of molecular identifiers for immune sequencing clone quantification. MiXCR was run by TCRdb on the PCR reads, yielding one entry per CDR3 protein. Of about 640,000 distinct CDR3 sequences in the sample, about 20% were seen once. This clonotype appeared many times. Per the germline V gene, CDR1 is SGHRS and CDR2 is YFSETQ. The CDR3 has 13 amino acids. V was clipped by 4 bases and J by 5 bases, with 13 bases between them. The TCR comes from a human donor in good health. Some libraries in this study had Jurkat cell RNA spiked in. The rearrangement joins TRBV5-1 to TRBJ2-7; D possibly corresponds to TRBD2 (5 bases). The sequenced material came from naive CD8+ T cells from blood, with Jurkat cell RNA spiked in. The sample's subset: FACS-sorted CD8+CD4-CCR7+CD45RA+ naive T cells. The CDR3 is CASSPEVANEQYF. The DNA of the CDR3 is TGCGCCAGCAGCCCGGAGGTAGCGAACGAGCAGTACTTC.